This entry concerns a single T cell receptor (beta chain). Its antigen is currently not known. The sample holds no much larger clone one base away, and base qualities are not on file. Compared with germline, V lacks 5 bases and J lacks 3 bases; bases without a gene match: 21. CDR3 length: 19 amino acids, cysteine to phenylalanine. Only CDR3 DNA remains: 57 bases, in frame from the first base. The germline V gene specifies SGHAT as CDR1 and FQNNGV as CDR2. The source of the sample is a study of response to subunit inactivated influenza vaccine listed by TCRdb under 2018. A note on the overall study: The study used deep quantitative T cell receptor repertoire profiling to track responses to a trivalent subunit inactivated influenza vaccine. What the research found in general, with its limitations: It was suggested by the authors that each seasonal influenza vaccination may recruit only a limited number of new T cells.

Receptor libraries were prepared by RT-PCR. TCRdb records Illumina HiSeq 2500 as the sequencer. TCRdb trimmed public reads at Q25 via fastp, called clones via MiXCR and kept in-frame beta chains. Rows are combined by CDR3 protein, so each entry shows the most common genes and DNA. The sample table records about 240,000 distinct CDR3 sequences; 10% to 15% of these occur just once. The ten most abundant clones make up under 10% of the sample. This specimen consisted of non-naive T cells sorted from PBMCs, obtained 14 to 15 days before vaccination. The cell subset or site label here, explained by the study, means: memory T cell fraction. The chain uses TRBV11-2 and TRBJ2-7; TRBD2 agrees with 8 junctional bases. The sequence derives from a man in his fifties or sixties who received an inactivated influenza vaccine. Donor details come from another sample of the same person, matched by shared clones. CDR3 region: CASSRASGSRGATGYEQYF. The DNA reads as follows: TGTGCCAGCAGCCGCGCCTCGGGTTCGCGGGGGGCTACCGGCTACGAGCAGTACTTC.